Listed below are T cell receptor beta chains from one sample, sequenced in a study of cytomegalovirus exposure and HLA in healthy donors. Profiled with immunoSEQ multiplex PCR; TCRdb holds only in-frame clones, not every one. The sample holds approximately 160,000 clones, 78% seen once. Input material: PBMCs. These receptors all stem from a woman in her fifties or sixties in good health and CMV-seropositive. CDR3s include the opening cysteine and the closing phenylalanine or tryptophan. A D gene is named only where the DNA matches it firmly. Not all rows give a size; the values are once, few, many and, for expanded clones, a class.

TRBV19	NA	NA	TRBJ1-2	TGTGCCAGTACTTCTACTACGGACAGAATCTATGGCTACACCTTC	CASTSTTDRIYGYTF
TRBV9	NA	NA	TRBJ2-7	TGTGCCAGCAGCGTAGGGTGGACAGGGAGGGGAGACGAGCAGTACTTC	CASSVGWTGRGDEQYF
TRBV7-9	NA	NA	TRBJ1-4	TGTGCCAGCAGCTTTAGCGGAGAAAAACTGTTTTTT	CASSFSGEKLFF
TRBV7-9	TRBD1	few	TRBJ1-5	TGTGCCAGCAGCCGGGGACAGTCGGATCAGCCCCAGCATTTT	CASSRGQSDQPQHF
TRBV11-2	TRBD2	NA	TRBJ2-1	TGTGCCAGCAGCTTCAGGACTAGCGGGGGTCCAAATGAGCAGTTCTTC	CASSFRTSGGPNEQFF
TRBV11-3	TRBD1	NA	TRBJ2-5	TGTGCCAGCAGCTCGACAGGGGTGAAGACCCAGTACTTC	CASSSTGVKTQYF
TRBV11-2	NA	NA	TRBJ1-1	TGTGCCAGCAGCCCATTCAGGGTGCGCACTGAAGCTTTCTTT	CASSPFRVRTEAFF
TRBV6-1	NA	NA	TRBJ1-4	TGTGCCAGCAGTCGGACGGGGAATGAGGAAAAACTGTTTTTT	CASSRTGNEEKLFF
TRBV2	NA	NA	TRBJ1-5	TGTGCCAGCAAAAAGGGGCTCGATAGCAATCAGCCCCAGCATTTT	CASKKGLDSNQPQHF
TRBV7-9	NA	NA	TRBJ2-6	TGTTCCAGCAGCCCCCGACTACCTGGGGCCAACGTCCTGACTTTC	CSSSPRLPGANVLTF
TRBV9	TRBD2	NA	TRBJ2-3	TGTGCCAGCAGCGTAGTTAGCGGGGGTGCAGATACGCAGTATTTT	CASSVVSGGADTQYF
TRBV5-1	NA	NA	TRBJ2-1	TGCGCCAGCAGCCAGGGACAAGGAGTCTACAATGAGCAGTTCTTC	CASSQGQGVYNEQFF
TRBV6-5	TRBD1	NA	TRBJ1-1	TGTGCCAGCAGTTATGAGACCGGGACAGGGAACACTGAAGCTTTCTTT	CASSYETGTGNTEAFF
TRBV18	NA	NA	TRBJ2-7	TGTGCCAGCTCACCACTATCCGGGTTAAACTACGAGCAGTACTTC	CASSPLSGLNYEQYF
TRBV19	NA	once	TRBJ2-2	TGTGCCAGTAGCGTTGGGACAAACACCGGGGAGCTGTTTTTT	CASSVGTNTGELFF
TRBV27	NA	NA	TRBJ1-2	TGTGCCAGCAGTCCAAACGGACAGAACTATGGCTACACCTTC	CASSPNGQNYGYTF
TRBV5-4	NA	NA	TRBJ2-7	TGTGCCAGCAGCTTGGGAGGGGCGCGGGGCTACGAGCAGTACTTC	CASSLGGARGYEQYF
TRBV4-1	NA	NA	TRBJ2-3	TGCGCCAGCAGCCAAGGCGACAGGGTGCTAGCGGATACGCAGTATTTT	CASSQGDRVLADTQYF
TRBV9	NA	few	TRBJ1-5	TGTGCCAGCAGCGTAGAGGAGTATAGCAATCAGCCCCAGCATTTT	CASSVEEYSNQPQHF
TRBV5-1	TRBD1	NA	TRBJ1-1	TGCGCCAGCAGCTTGGAGACCTCAGGGGGGGCTTTCTTT	CASSLETSGGAFF
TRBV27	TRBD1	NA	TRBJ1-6	TGTGCCAGCAGTTACACAGGGGGAAATTCACCCCTCCACTTT	CASSYTGGNSPLHF
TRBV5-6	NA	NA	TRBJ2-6	TGTGCCAGCAGCTTGGGACACTTCTCTGGGGCCAACGTCCTGACTTTC	CASSLGHFSGANVLTF
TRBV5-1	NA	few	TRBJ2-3	TGCGCCAGCAGCTTGTGGGGGGGCACAGATACGCAGTATTTT	CASSLWGGTDTQYF
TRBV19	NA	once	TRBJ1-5	TGTGCCAGTAGACCCGAGGGGGGCAATCAGCCCCAGCATTTT	CASRPEGGNQPQHF
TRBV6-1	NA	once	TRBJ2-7	TGTGCCGGTCAGGGCGAAGATTACGAGCAGTACTTC	CAGQGEDYEQYF
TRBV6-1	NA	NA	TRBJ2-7	TGTGCCAGCAGTGCGGGTACCTACGAGCAGTACTTC	CASSAGTYEQYF
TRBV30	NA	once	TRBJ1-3	TGTGCCTGGAGTACCGCGGGTGGAAACACCATATATTTT	CAWSTAGGNTIYF
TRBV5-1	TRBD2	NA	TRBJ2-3	TGCGCCAGCACCGCTAGCGGGGGGGAGGCAGATACGCAGTATTTT	CASTASGGEADTQYF
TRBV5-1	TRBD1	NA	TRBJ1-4	TGCGCCAGCAGCGGGGACAGGGTGGATGAAAAACTGTTTTTT	CASSGDRVDEKLFF
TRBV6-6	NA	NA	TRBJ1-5	TGTGCCAGCAGTTACGGAGCAGGGTATAGCAATCAGCCCCAGCATTTT	CASSYGAGYSNQPQHF
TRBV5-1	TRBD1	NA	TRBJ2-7	TGCGCCAGCAGCCTGCAGGACAGGCGCCTTGAGCAGTACTTC	CASSLQDRRLEQYF
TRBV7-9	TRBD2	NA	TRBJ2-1	TGTTCCAGCAGCATTCGGGGGGGGAGGGGAGGGACCTACAATGAGCAGTTCTTC	CSSSIRGGRGGTYNEQFF
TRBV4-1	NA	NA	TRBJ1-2	TGCGCCAGCAGCCAAGGAGGGTTAGCTAACTATGGCTACACCTTC	CASSQGGLANYGYTF
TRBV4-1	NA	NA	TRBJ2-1	TGCGCCAGCAGCGGTCCGGCGGGGTCCGGGGGGCAGTTCTTC	CASSGPAGSGGQFF
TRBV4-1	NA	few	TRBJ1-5	TGCGCCAGCAGTCAAGGAGGAACCTGGAGCAATCAGCCCCAGCATTTT	CASSQGGTWSNQPQHF
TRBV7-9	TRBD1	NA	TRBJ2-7	TGTGCCAGCGCCGGGGACAGCTACGAGCAGTACTTC	CASAGDSYEQYF
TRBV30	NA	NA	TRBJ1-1	TGTGCCTGGGCGACAGGAATGAACACTGAAGCTTTCTTT	CAWATGMNTEAFF
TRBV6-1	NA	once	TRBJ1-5	TGTGCCAGCAGTGAAGCAGGTCAAGGGACATATAGCAATCAGCCCCAGCATTTT	CASSEAGQGTYSNQPQHF
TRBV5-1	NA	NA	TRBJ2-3	TGCGCCAGCAGCGGGGGGACCGGCACAGATACGCAGTATTTT	CASSGGTGTDTQYF
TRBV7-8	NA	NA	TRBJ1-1	TGTGCCAGCAGCCAGTCTACTGAAGCTTTCTTT	CASSQSTEAFF
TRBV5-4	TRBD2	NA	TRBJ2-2	TGTGCCAGCAGCTTGAGTAGCGGGGGGAACACCGGGGAGCTGTTTTTT	CASSLSSGGNTGELFF